The 6 T cell receptor beta chains reported below all come from one sample, sequenced in a study of human T cells and chemical hapten exposure. TCRdb re-derived calls from the RACE reads in MiXCR, one entry per CDR3 protein. The sample records over 65,000 distinct CDR3 sequences, about 11% being singletons. Time point specified: patch test 1, 2 weeks after DPC sensitization. Specified treatment: therapeutic diphenylcyclopropenone sensitization with weekly scalp DPC. Sample: whole blood, taken in connection with sensitization to the hapten diphenylcyclopropenone (DPC). The receptors here all came from a woman aged 45-65 years with alopecia areata. Some clones in this sample may be carry-over from other donors' samples.

The CDR3 reads CAISASVDGTYEQYF. The CDR3 coding sequence is TGTGCCATCAGTGCCTCGGTGGACGGCACCTACGAGCAGTACTTC. The chain is built from TRBV10-3 and TRBJ2-7, with D uncertain. Germline values: CDR1 ENHRY, CDR2 SYGVKD. This CDR3 contains 15 residues. The V gene lost 4 bases and the J gene lost 2 bases, with 15 bases spanning the gap.

There are a few counts of this clonotype. J is TRBJ2-7 and V is TRBV28, with TRBD2 identical over 8 bases. Germline V gene lookup returns CDR1 MDHEN and CDR2 SYDVKM. The CDR3 loop spans 15 amino acids. V shed 8 bases and J 4 bases; nucleotides not matched to a gene: 13. CDR3 nucleotides: TGTGCCAGCCCCCCCCTTGCGGGAGGTCGGTACGAGCAGTACTTC. Translating it yields CASPPLAGGRYEQYF.

The V gene is TRBV4-1, the J gene TRBJ1-4, with TRBD1 identical over 8 bases. From germline, CDR1 is MGHRA and CDR2 YSYEKL. Trimming removed 2 bases from V and 7 bases from J; junction bases left unmatched: 9. This CDR3 is built from 16 residues. The CDR3 sequence: CASSQLWTGKGEKLFF. The CDR3 DNA reads as TGCGCCAGCAGCCAACTTTGGACAGGGAAAGGTGAAAAACTGTTTTTT.

At least ten counts were recorded for this clonotype. The chain employs TRBV24-1 and TRBJ2-3; TRBD1 is a possible D gene (6 bases). The germline V and J ends were trimmed by 3 bases and 2 bases, with 17 bases remaining between them. The CDR3 consists of 17 residues. The germline gives CDR1 KGHDR, CDR2 SFDVKD. CDR3 nucleotide sequence: TGTGCCACCAGTGATCCGAACGTAAGGACAGACACAGATACGCAGTATTTT. Amino acid sequence: CATSDPNVRTDTDTQYF.

This clonotype has just a few counts. This chain joins TRBV6-1 and TRBJ2-2; D gene unclear. The CDR3 extends over 14 amino acids. The germline V gene encodes CDR1 MNHNS and CDR2 SASEGT. Deletions cut 2 bases from V and 5 bases from J, with 9 bases between. The CDR3 DNA follows: TGTGCCAGCAGTGAACGATGGCAGACCGGGGAGCTGTTTTTT. It codes for CASSERWQTGELFF.

In this sample, this clonotype turned up many times. V and J are TRBV7-3 and TRBJ1-1; 7 nucleotides match TRBD1. Germline trimming cut 2 bases from V and 1 base from J; bases unmatched to any gene: 4. CDR3 size: 15 residues. Germline V gene sequence: CDR1 SGHTA, CDR2 FQGTGA. CDR3 amino acids: CASSLGGTANTEAFF. For the CDR3, the DNA is TGTGCCAGCAGCTTAGGGGGGACAGCGAACACTGAAGCTTTCTTT.